This TCR beta chain came from a study of cytomegalovirus exposure and HLA in healthy donors. Researchers ran the PCR with 60 Vbeta and 13 Jbeta primers. Data came from immunoSEQ multiplex PCR; TCRdb stores just in-frame clones and leaves some out. The sample has 250,000 or so clones, approximately 87% seen once. Study outcomes and limitations: A later analysis reportedly found that, within productive TCRs, an Asian-associated ancestry cluster had fewer N-insertions than the mean observed across the roughly 630 donors. With high specificity and sensitivity, the classifier reportedly diagnosed cytomegalovirus status. The productive fraction for most TCR beta V segments was about 87% or about 30% in an earlier analysis.

While unrecorded immune exposures were likely, the donors were nominally healthy when sampled. This CDR3 spans 12 amino acids. V was clipped by 5 bases and J by 2 bases, with 6 bases between them. The germline CDR1 and CDR2 sequences are SEHNR and FQNEAQ (reference sequence). Worth noting for this clone: Antigen unknown.

Specimen: PBMCs. This sequence was found in a human donor in good health. This sequence joins TRBV7-9 and TRBJ1-1, with unresolved D. The CDR3 protein is CASSTTNTEAFF. The CDR3, as DNA: TGTGCCAGCAGCACCACTAACACTGAAGCTTTCTTT.